This T cell receptor beta chain was profiled in a study of blood T cell repertoires in COVID-19 (dated by TCRdb to between 2020 and 2021). Background on the whole study: Samples from collaborators originated in the United States, Italy and Spain and spanned both the acute and convalescent phases of COVID-19. The repertoires were released in a freely available public database meant as a resource for research on the immune response to SARS-CoV-2. A de-identified subject ID, COVID-19 status, age in years and sex were almost always included in the sample metadata. Deeply sampled blood TCRbeta repertoires from subjects exposed to, actively infected with, or recovered from COVID-19 were included in the dataset. Where HLA class I and class II types were available, the types were taken from metadata supplied by the sample provider, not from assay-based typing. The samples were drawn from two sources: the first 160 participants of the ongoing ImmuneRACE study, and 1,254 subjects contributed by 6 global collaborators. The material from the prospective study consisted of cDNA or gDNA derived from T cells, B-cell-depleted T cells, or PBMCs. The investigation overall reported the following: The amount of clinical and demographic metadata varied by source and participant and was provided uncurated.

TCRbeta CDR3 regions were amplified from genomic DNA using the immunoSEQ Assay, a bias-controlled multiplex PCR. The paper's processing steps were these. Nucleated cell counts per sample were estimated from amplification of reference gene primers within the assay. Sequence reads were collapsed and filtered to measure the absolute abundance of every unique TCRbeta CDR3 rearrangement. For each sample, productive Simpson clonality was calculated as the square root of Simpson's diversity index over productive rearrangements. The source is immuneACCESS, and TCRdb retained only in-frame sequences with V and J called. Part of the clones is not carried over; for the studies checked, unresolved V genes explain less than half of this, and the remainder is unexplained. That table is the source of V, J and clone size, and D and trimming were worked out from the DNA. The sample table contains approximately 140,000 clones; only one count was recorded for under 90% of them. The ten largest clones add up to over 7.5% of the sample.

As to this clone: Its antigen is still unknown. Base-call qualities are not available, and no considerably larger clone is one nucleotide away.

Whole blood was collected in K2EDTA tubes by collaborating institutions according to the institutions' own protocols. For TCRbeta analysis, collaborator samples were shipped as frozen whole blood, as isolated PBMCs, or as DNA extracted from either sample type. Sequenced material: peripheral blood. The sequence was obtained from a woman over 75 in a cohort sampled during active or convalescent COVID-19.

The DNA sequence reads TGTGCCAGCAGCTTGGTAGGGCGGGACTATGGCTACACCTTC. It translates to CASSLVGRDYGYTF. The sequence joins TRBV5-6 to TRBJ1-2; the D segment cannot be called with confidence. Taken from the germline V gene, the CDR1 and CDR2 loops are SGHDT and YYEEEE. Its CDR3 holds 14 amino acids, cysteine through phenylalanine. This entry keeps only the CDR3 DNA: 42 bases, framed from base 1. V gives up 0 bases and J gives up 3 bases, and the segment between their germline ends measures 9 bases.